This entry lists 4 T cell receptor beta chains sequenced from one sample in a study of cytomegalovirus exposure and HLA in healthy donors. It was with 60 Vbeta and 13 Jbeta primers that the PCR ran. Clones were read by immunoSEQ multiplex PCR, and TCRdb kept only the in-frame ones, dropping some. The sample shows approximately 110,000 clones, 65% to 75% of them seen only once. Material: PBMCs. All receptors come from a man under 40 in good health and CMV-seropositive.

This sequence joins TRBV5-6 and TRBJ1-2; TRBD1 is a possible D gene (6 bases). With 2 bases removed from V and 4 bases from J, the gap between germline ends came to 12 bases. CDR1 SGHDT and CDR2 YYEEEE come from the germline V gene. The length of the CDR3 is 14 residues. Written as DNA, the CDR3 is TGTGCCAGCAGCTTAGGACAGCCCCCCTATGGCTACACCTTC. It translates to CASSLGQPPYGYTF.

This clone occurred many times. The V and J genes are TRBV19 and TRBJ1-2; tentatively, D is TRBD1 (6 bases). The V and J ends lost 6 bases and 4 bases respectively, with 15 bases between them. CDR1 is LNHDA, CDR2 SQIVND, per germline (reference sequence). This CDR3 contains 14 residues. The CDR3 reads CASRISQGVYGYTF. The CDR3 DNA follows: TGTGCCAGTAGAATCTCACAGGGTGTCTATGGCTACACCTTC. Combining the CDR3 with reference TRBV19 and TRBJ1-2 gives the whole variable domain DGGITQSPKYLFRKEGQNVTLSCEQNLNHDAMYWYRQDPGQGLRLIYYSQIVNDFQKGDIAEGYSVSREKKESFPLTVTSAQKNPTAFYLCASRISQGVYGYTFGSGTRLTVV.

The V gene is TRBV7-3, the J gene TRBJ2-1; D might be TRBD2 (6 bases). From germline, CDR1 is SGHTA and CDR2 FQGTGA. This CDR3 region has 15 residues. V shed 2 bases and J shed 4 bases, with 12 bases lying between them. CDR3 sequence (DNA): TGTGCCAGCAGCTTATCTCGGGACTCTTACAATGAGCAGTTCTTC. Amino acids: CASSLSRDSYNEQFF.

This clone was seen more than once but under ten times. This rearrangement joins TRBV4-3 to TRBJ1-2; TRBD1 agrees at 8 bases. In germline, CDR1 is LGHNA, CDR2 YSLEER. The CDR3 spans 16 residues. J was trimmed by 7 bases and V by 1 base; bases with no gene match: 11. As DNA, the CDR3 is TGCGCCAGCAGCCAAGGAGGGGCACAGGGGGTCGGTGGCTACACCTTC. It encodes CASSQGGAQGVGGYTF.